This TCR beta chain was observed in a study of regulatory T cells in long-lasting Graves disease (dated by TCRdb to about 2021). Background for the entire study: Newly diagnosed Graves' disease patients had taken antithyroid drugs for less than 3 months. Patients with persistent Graves' disease were compared with patients with newly diagnosed Graves' disease using TCR sequencing and RNA sequencing of peripheral blood. The study took place in China and was registered as a clinical trial. TCR sequencing covered approximately 13 persistent and approximately 20 newly diagnosed Graves' disease patients, around 35 samples in total.

General findings and caveats noted by the study authors: Because the primary lesion, thyroid tissue, could not be accessed, the study looked at peripheral blood alone. Persistent patients shared more public clonotypes among themselves (2,741) than newly diagnosed patients did (about 900). Preferential use of TRBV28, TRBJ1-2 and TRBJ2-5 was observed in persistent disease, whereas TRBV20-1 and TRBJ2-1 were favored in newly diagnosed disease. Sequencing and analysis were limited to the TCR beta chain. Lower TCR Shannon entropy and fewer highly expanded clones were observed in persistent Graves' disease patients than in newly diagnosed patients, which suggested clonal expansion. The authors acknowledged the small sample size as a limitation that may reduce accuracy.

Comments on this clonotype: The specificity of this receptor is unknown. Base quality data are lacking; no much larger clone is found one base away.

The receptor library was made with multiplex PCR. Sequenced using an Illumina HiSeq 4000. iRepertoire HTBI primers and Arm-PCR amplification of CDR3 regions were used to construct TCR beta libraries. Before sequencing, the PCR products went through gel purification. Per the source publication's procedure: Gene usage analysis of CDR3 amino acid clonotypes used the approximately 62 TRBV and 12 to 15 TRBJ segments found across samples. COPE and FqMerger were used to merge filtered high-quality paired reads into contigs. Contigs were aligned with BLAST to IMGT TRBV, TRBD and TRBJ reference genes, and CDR3 was defined per IMGT. Any clonotype with a frequency above 0.1% was classified as a highly expanded clone. Shannon entropy was used to measure repertoire diversity, and the Gini coefficient was used to measure V-J evenness. Clonotypes shared by more than one individual were considered public. TCRdb ran its own pipeline on the public reads, namely fastp trimming at Q25 and MiXCR clone calling, and kept in-frame beta chains. Under each unique CDR3 protein, matching rows form one entry showing the most common genes and DNA. Here the V and J calls rest on TCRdb's processing, not on the authors' analysis. In all, the sample holds about half a million distinct CDR3 sequences, and more than 10% of those were seen once. The ten largest clones represent around 10% of the sample.

The germline ends are 23 bases apart after V is trimmed by 3 bases and J by 8 bases. CDR1 and CDR2, looked up from the germline V gene (reference sequence), are DFQATT and SNEGSKA. The CDR3 covers 15 residues, taking in both the cysteine and the phenylalanine. The DNA shown is the 45-base CDR3, in frame from base 1. In light of the paper, this sample's time point label describes: newly diagnosed GD, antithyroid drugs for less than 3 months. For both TCR sequencing and RNA sequencing, RNA was extracted from PBMCs in TRIzol. Graves' disease was diagnosed according to American Thyroid Association guidelines. Patients for the study were recruited at an endocrinology department in Xi'an, China. Each patient gave about 10 milliliters of peripheral blood, collected in an EDTA anticoagulant tube. PBMCs were isolated by Ficoll Paque Plus density gradient separation without further T cell sorting. An Agilent 2100 Bioanalyzer and agarose gel were used to check RNA quality, while a NanoDrop 2000 measured RNA concentration.

The sample also formed part of further work on T cells in Graves' hyperthyroidism and ophthalmopathy. Taken from the second paper: A patient counted as having stable Graves' hyperthyroidism if no progression to ophthalmopathy occurred over 18 months of follow-up. Hyperthyroidism patients were newly diagnosed, had a disease duration of under 2 months, and were aged 18 to 65 years. Any patient with an uncontrolled infection, another autoimmune disease, pregnancy or lactation was excluded. Diagnoses relied on clinical symptoms, serum thyroxine and TRAb, thyroid ultrasound and orbital computed tomography. A first-round RT-PCR of the TCR CDR3 used the HTBI primer set with the Qiagen OneStep RT-PCR kit. Most expanded thyroid clonotypes (frequency above 0.001) were also found in blood, which suggests that blood repertoires may mirror thyroid immune responses. In cross-validation, a model built on a 13 V-J signature told ophthalmopathy apart from stable hyperthyroidism with 87.88% sensitivity and about 81% specificity, and in testing the same model reached 80%/75%. In validation, the model predicted progression to ophthalmopathy a median of roughly 6.2 months before onset, with about 71% sensitivity and about 72% specificity. To identify distinguishing TCR V-J signatures, a discovery cohort of around 100 patients was used, comprising 43 with Graves' ophthalmopathy and some 60 with stable Graves' hyperthyroidism. Whether ophthalmopathy could be predicted prospectively was tested in an independent validation cohort made up of 18 to 20 hyperthyroidism patients plus 17 patients who later progressed to ophthalmopathy. The 75 to 100 discovery patients were randomly split 7:3 into training and test sets. In addition, the study compared T-cell repertoires in thyroid tissue and in blood from roughly 6 Graves' hyperthyroidism patients. Once sampling was done, hyperthyroidism patients were given methimazole at a starting dose of 30 mg daily, whereas ophthalmopathy patients were given high-dose intravenous methylprednisolone. A second multiplex PCR round built the libraries, followed by size selection and purification. Sequencing of the libraries was done on an Illumina HiSeq2000 using paired-end 100 bp reads. SOAPnuke was used to process the raw data, with reads discarded if the reads contained adapters or uncalled bases, had a mean Phred below 15, or lacked an exact constant-primer or identifier match. COPE v1.2.5 was used to merge high-quality paired reads, and clonotypes were defined as unique nucleotide sequences. Clonotypes were aligned to IMGT TRBV, TRBD and TRBJ reference segments using MiTCR v1.1. The analysis included only V-J combinations with a frequency above 0.0001, which together covered more than 98% of the repertoires. A TCS score was defined as the ratio of F50 (clonal expansion) to E x V (chaos), with BLOSUM62-based TCRdist applied between CDR3 peptides within each V-J. Welch's t-statistics and random forest reduced 514 V-J features to roughly 13, which were used in a naive Bayes classifier (R e1071). Sample size was not statistically predetermined, and investigators were not blinded to group allocation. According to the paper, TCR Vbeta CDR3 sequencing was carried out on about 140 peripheral blood samples, which came from 40 to 45 ophthalmopathy, around 74 hyperthyroidism and approximately 17 progressor patients.

The source was peripheral blood mononuclear cells (PBMCs), collected at new diagnosis, from a patient treated with antithyroid drugs. The rearrangement combines TRBV20-1 with TRBJ2-7; no confident D gene assignment can be made. This TCR was sampled from a woman in her thirties with Graves disease. Donor details come from another sample of the same person, matched by shared clones. The CDR3 amino acid sequence is: CSARESAGQNLKQYF. The nucleotide sequence is given as TGCAGTGCTAGGGAATCCGCTGGGCAAAATTTGAAGCAGTACTTC.